These 30 T cell receptor beta chains were all obtained from the same sample, sequenced in a study of control samples from healthy donors and cancer patients. Sequencing was performed with immunoSEQ multiplex PCR; in TCRdb, only in-frame clones are kept and a portion is missing. The table lists about 35,000 clones, approximately 95% of them singletons, with about 1.5% in the top ten. The material sequenced was PBMCs. These receptors were obtained from a man aged 40-49 years with colorectal cancer.

The CDR3: CASSSGSFAVSQYF. The CDR3 bases are TGTGCCAGCAGCTCAGGGTCTTTCGCCGTGTCCCAGTACTTC. The J gene is TRBJ2-5, the V gene TRBV9; TRBD1 is a possible D gene (5 bases). Trimming pared 4 bases from V and 9 bases from J, leaving 19 bases between. Germline V gene data show CDR1 as SGDLS and CDR2 as YYNGEE. This CDR3 spans 14 amino acids.

Only a few counts were recorded for this clone. The rearrangement links TRBV11-2 to TRBJ1-1; the D gene is possibly TRBD1 (5 bases). The germline V and J ends were trimmed by 6 bases and 0 bases, with 14 bases remaining between them. Germline CDR1 and CDR2: SGHAT and FQNNGV. The CDR3 is 15 amino acids. CDR3 DNA sequence: TGTGCCAGCAGACCTATAAGGGGAGTGAACACTGAAGCTTTCTTT. Translation gives CASRPIRGVNTEAFF.

The chain uses TRBV7-3 and TRBJ2-2, with TRBD2 matching 10 bases. Germline assignment: CDR1 SGHTA and CDR2 FQGTGA. Trimming at V came to 1 base and at J to 6 bases, leaving 5 bases not matched to a gene. This CDR3 has 16 residues. CDR3 protein: CASSLIAGGGAGELFF. CDR3 sequence (DNA): TGTGCCAGCAGCTTAATAGCGGGGGGCGGCGCCGGGGAGCTGTTTTTT.

The CDR3 loop reads CASSYRAGGTAKNIQYF. The CDR3 DNA reads as TGTGCCAGCAGCTACCGAGCGGGGGGGACAGCCAAAAACATTCAGTACTTC. The V and J genes are TRBV7-2 and TRBJ2-4, with 10 bases identical to TRBD2. V gave up 4 bases and J gave up 0 bases; unmatched junction bases: 6. Germline CDR1 SGHTA, CDR2 FQGNSA. The CDR3 runs 17 residues.

V is TRBV5-4 and J is TRBJ2-7; 8 positions agree with TRBD2. Germline V gene lookup returns CDR1 SGHNT and CDR2 YYREEE (reference sequence). V gave up 4 bases and J gave up 2 bases; unmatched junction bases: 11. This CDR3 comprises 16 residues. CDR3 nucleotide sequence: TGTGCCAGCAGCCCGGGCGGGACTAGGGGGACCTACGAGCAGTACTTC. It encodes CASSPGGTRGTYEQYF.

V gene TRBV5-1 combines with J gene TRBJ2-3; 10 bases line up with TRBD1. Germline CDR1 and CDR2: SGHRS and YFSETQ. The CDR3 covers 16 residues. V dropped 2 bases and J dropped 6; count of bases not matched to a gene: 9. CDR3 coding DNA: TGCGCCAGCAGCTTAATACCGGGACAGGGGAGCGATACGCAGTATTTT. This codes for CASSLIPGQGSDTQYF.

The chain employs TRBV4-1 and TRBJ1-4; 9 bases match TRBD1. The CDR3 sequence is 16 residues long. V was clipped by 4 bases and J by 10 bases; unmatched bases: 13. CDR1 MGHRA and CDR2 YSYEKL come from the germline V gene. The CDR3 region is CASSPPPGTGTGKLFF. CDR3 in DNA: TGCGCCAGCAGCCCACCACCCGGGACAGGGACGGGAAAACTGTTTTTT.

V usage is TRBV12-3 or TRBV12-4 and J usage is TRBJ2-7; 7 nucleotides align to TRBD2. CDR3 length: 13 residues. J gave up 5 bases and V 5 bases, and 6 bases lay outside the gene matches. The CDR3 region has the DNA TGTGCCAGCAGTCCGGGGGGTACACACGAGCAGTACTTC. Protein: CASSPGGTHEQYF.

The chain links TRBV29-1 to TRBJ1-2, with D tentatively TRBD1 (6 bases). The CDR3 extends over 14 amino acids. CDR1 is SQVTM and CDR2 is ANQGSEA in the germline V gene. Trimming shortened V by 6 bases and J by 0 bases, and 14 bases separated the two germline ends. The CDR3, as DNA: TGCAGCGTGGAAAGGGACACCTCTAACTATGGCTACACCTTC. Amino acids: CSVERDTSNYGYTF.

This rearrangement joins TRBV7-9 to TRBJ2-1; no definite D call. This CDR3 contains 15 residues. Trimming left V 5 bases short and J 5 bases short, with 16 bases between. CDR1 and CDR2 from the germline V gene are SEHNR and FQNEAQ (reference sequence). The CDR3 protein is CASSLGRPYNNEQFF. The CDR3 coding sequence is TGTGCCAGCAGCCTCGGAAGGCCGTATAACAATGAGCAGTTCTTC.

V gene TRBV18 combines with J gene TRBJ1-1; tentatively, D is TRBD1 (5 bases). Trimming shortened V by 0 bases and J by 2 bases, and 13 bases separated the two germline ends. CDR3 size: 16 residues. Germline lookup yields CDR1 KGHSH and CDR2 LQKENI. CDR3 residues: CASSPPGLYDNTEAFF. CDR3 DNA: TGTGCCAGCTCACCACCGGGACTATACGATAACACTGAAGCTTTCTTT.

The chain recombines TRBV11-2 with TRBJ2-1, with TRBD2 matching over 7 bases. With 4 bases clipped from V and 0 bases from J, the junction kept 3 bases outside the gene matches. Germline lookup yields CDR1 SGHAT and CDR2 FQNNGV. The CDR3 totals 15 residues. CDR3 DNA: TGTGCCAGCAGCTCGCGGGGGAGCTCCTACAATGAGCAGTTCTTC. Residues: CASSSRGSSYNEQFF.

This clone showed up just once. This rearrangement joins TRBV7-2 to TRBJ2-5; D remains ambiguous. Trimming cost V 2 bases and J 5 bases, with 9 bases left between them. Per germline, CDR1 SGHTA and CDR2 FQGNSA. The CDR3 runs to 13 residues. CDR3 sequence reads: CASSLLSLETQYF. Written as DNA, the CDR3 is TGTGCCAGCAGCTTACTCTCCCTGGAGACCCAGTACTTC.

The V call is TRBV15, the J call TRBJ1-1; 9 bases agree with TRBD1. CDR1 LNHNV and CDR2 YYDKDF come from the germline V gene (reference sequence). J lost 12 bases, V lost 4 bases, and 12 bases had no gene match. The CDR3 spans 14 residues. This CDR3 is CATSTPGTGFRTFF. CDR3 in DNA: TGTGCCACCAGCACACCTGGGACAGGGTTTCGAACTTTCTTT.

CDR3 sequence reads: CASSYGRDYGYTF. CDR3 DNA: TGTGCCAGCAGTTACGGCAGGGACTATGGCTACACCTTC. The chain combines TRBV6-5 with TRBJ1-2, with D perhaps TRBD1 (5 bases). V lost 2 bases and J 3 bases, leaving 7 bases between the germline ends. This CDR3 is built from 13 residues. The V gene's germline CDR1 is MNHEY and CDR2 SVGAGI.

The chain couples TRBV4-1 to TRBJ1-3, with D possibly matching TRBD1 (6 bases). The CDR3 runs 15 residues. Germline V gene sequence: CDR1 MGHRA, CDR2 YSYEKL. The V gene lost 5 bases and the J gene lost 4 bases, with 15 bases spanning the gap. As DNA, the CDR3 is TGCGCCAGCAGCTACTCAGGGGAAGGAGGAAACACCATATATTTT. Encoded protein: CASSYSGEGGNTIYF.

J is TRBJ1-2 and V is TRBV6-5; 7 bases match TRBD1. V dropped 7 bases and J dropped 5; count of bases not matched to a gene: 10. From germline, CDR1 is MNHEY and CDR2 SVGAGI. This CDR3 is 14 amino acids long. As DNA, the CDR3 is TGTGCCAGCAAAAGGGGAGGGACAGAATATGGCTACACCTTC. This gives the protein CASKRGGTEYGYTF.

The rearrangement links TRBV6-5 to TRBJ1-2; D is unresolved. The germline V gene encodes CDR1 MNHEY and CDR2 SVGAGI. Trimming took off 5 bases at V and 4 bases at J, with 17 bases between the two ends. This CDR3 contains 15 residues. CDR3 residues: CASSLGPSPVYGYTF. CDR3 coding DNA: TGTGCCAGCAGTCTTGGACCGAGCCCTGTCTATGGCTACACCTTC.

A single count supports this clone. Different DNA sequences within this sample yield the same CDR3. The rearrangement links TRBV5-1 to TRBJ1-5, with D perhaps TRBD1 (6 bases). Germline assignment: CDR1 SGHRS and CDR2 YFSETQ. The CDR3 has 14 amino acids. The V end was cut by 0 bases, the J end by 8 bases, with 12 bases between. CDR3 amino acids: CASSLEGGWEPQHF. The CDR3 region has the DNA TGCGCCAGCAGCTTGGAGGGGGGTTGGGAGCCCCAGCATTTT.

V and J are TRBV5-1 and TRBJ2-5; 14 positions agree with TRBD2. Unmatched junction bases numbered 7, after V lost 2 bases and J lost 4 bases. The CDR3 consists of 17 residues. CDR1 is SGHRS, CDR2 YFSETQ, per germline. The DNA of the CDR3 is TGCGCCAGCAGCTTACCGGGACTAGCGGGGGTCCTAGAGACCCAGTACTTC. Translated: CASSLPGLAGVLETQYF.

V gene TRBV12-3 or TRBV12-4 combines with J gene TRBJ2-3, with D possibly matching TRBD1 (5 bases). The V end lost 7 bases, the J end lost 1 base, and 9 bases lay between the germline ends. The CDR3 has 13 amino acids. CDR3 amino acids: CASKGLRTDTQYF. The DNA for the CDR3 is TGTGCCAGCAAGGGGCTCCGCACAGATACGCAGTATTTT.

This CDR3 is CASSERGVDEQFF. In DNA form, the CDR3 reads TGCGCCAGCAGTGAGCGGGGGGTTGATGAGCAGTTCTTC. This sequence joins TRBV10-2 and TRBJ2-1, with TRBD2 matching 7 bases. Germline lookup yields CDR1 WSHSY and CDR2 SAAADI. Trimming at V came to 2 bases and at J to 8 bases, leaving 3 bases not matched to a gene. The CDR3 is made up of 13 amino acids.

The chain carries TRBV2 and TRBJ1-2; D gene uncertain. Trimming took off 4 bases at V and 4 bases at J, with 13 bases between the two ends. CDR3 size: 14 residues. CDR1 and CDR2 from the germline V gene are SNHLY and FYNNEI. The CDR3: CASSVEAQTYGYTF. CDR3 DNA sequence: TGTGCCAGCAGTGTCGAGGCGCAGACCTATGGCTACACCTTC.

V gene TRBV4-1 combines with J gene TRBJ1-1; 7 positions agree with TRBD1. Per germline, CDR1 MGHRA and CDR2 YSYEKL. The J segment lost 6 bases and the V segment lost 3 bases, leaving 10 bases of the junction unmatched. CDR3 length: 15 residues. CDR3 sequence reads: CASSQGTRDSAEAFF. Written as DNA, the CDR3 is TGCGCCAGCAGCCAGGGGACCCGGGACAGCGCTGAAGCTTTCTTT.

Turning to this clone: Other DNA sequences in this sample translate to the same CDR3. The rearrangement uses TRBV7-9 and TRBJ2-5; D is possibly TRBD2 (6 bases). The CDR3 extends over 12 amino acids. V gave up 6 bases and J gave up 1 base, with 6 bases separating them. Germline V gene lookup returns CDR1 SEHNR and CDR2 FQNEAQ (reference sequence). The CDR3 sequence is CASRRGQETQYF. The CDR3 DNA sequence: TGTGCCAGCAGGCGGGGCCAAGAGACCCAGTACTTC. The whole variable domain, filled in from reference TRBV7-9 and TRBJ2-5, reads DTGVSQNPRHKITKRGQNVTFRCDPISEHNRLYWYRQTLGQGPEFLTYFQNEAQLEKSRLLSDRFSAERPKGSFSTLEIQRTEQGDSAMYLCASRRGQETQYFGPGTRLLVL.

The rearrangement uses TRBV4-2 and TRBJ2-2; 7 positions agree with TRBD2. Germline CDR1 LGHNA, CDR2 YNFKEQ. With 0 bases clipped from V and 5 bases from J, the junction kept 6 bases outside the gene matches. This CDR3 spans 16 amino acids. The CDR3 nucleotides read TGTGCCAGCAGCCAAGATTATGGCGGGGGTACCGGGGAGCTGTTTTTT. This encodes CASSQDYGGGTGELFF.

CDR3 sequence (DNA): TGTGCCAGCAGCCAATCTGACAGTTCTAATTCACCCCTCCACTTT. Translation: CASSQSDSSNSPLHF. The rearrangement links TRBV16 to TRBJ1-6, with D tentatively TRBD1 (5 bases). The germline gives CDR1 KGHSY, CDR2 FQNENV. The CDR3 sequence is 15 residues long. Trimming took 0 bases from V and 6 from J, leaving 9 bases between them.

V gene TRBV9 combines with J gene TRBJ2-1; D remains unclear. V shed 3 bases and J shed 9 bases, with 10 bases lying between them. The CDR3 spans 12 residues. Looked up from germline, CDR1 is SGDLS and CDR2 is YYNGEE. The CDR3 DNA follows: TGTGCCAGCAGCGACCTCACTGGTGAGCAGTTCTTC. It translates to CASSDLTGEQFF.

V gene TRBV3-1 (or the pseudogene TRBV3-2) combines with J gene TRBJ1-2, with D possibly matching TRBD1 (5 bases). Trimming removed 1 base at V and 3 bases at J, with 18 bases between. The CDR3 contains 17 residues. Germline assignment: CDR1 LGHDT and CDR2 YNNKEL (reference sequence). The CDR3 loop reads CASSQGGTAKAHYGYTF. As DNA, the CDR3 is TGTGCCAGCAGCCAAGGTGGGACGGCAAAGGCCCACTATGGCTACACCTTC.

The rearrangement links TRBV7-9 to TRBJ1-4, with D perhaps TRBD1 (6 bases). CDR1 SEHNR and CDR2 FQNEAQ come from the germline V gene (reference sequence). Trimming removed 0 bases at V and 5 bases at J, with 10 bases between. The CDR3 has 15 amino acids. CDR3 region: CASSLARTVNEKLFF. The CDR3 region has the DNA TGTGCCAGCAGCTTAGCACGGACAGTAAATGAAAAACTGTTTTTT. Full variable domain (outside the CDR3, taken from reference TRBV7-9 and TRBJ1-4): DTGVSQNPRHKITKRGQNVTFRCDPISEHNRLYWYRQTLGQGPEFLTYFQNEAQLEKSRLLSDRFSAERPKGSFSTLEIQRTEQGDSAMYLCASSLARTVNEKLFFGSGTQLSVL.